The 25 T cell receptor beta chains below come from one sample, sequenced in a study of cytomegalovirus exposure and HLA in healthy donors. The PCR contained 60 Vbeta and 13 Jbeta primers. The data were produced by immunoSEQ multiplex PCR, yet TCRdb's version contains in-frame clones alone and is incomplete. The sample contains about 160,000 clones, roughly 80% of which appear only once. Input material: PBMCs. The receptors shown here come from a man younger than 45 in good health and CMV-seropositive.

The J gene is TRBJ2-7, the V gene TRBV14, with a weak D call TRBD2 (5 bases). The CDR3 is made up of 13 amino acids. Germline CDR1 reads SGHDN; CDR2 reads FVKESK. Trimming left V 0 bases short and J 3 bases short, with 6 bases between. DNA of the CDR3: TGTGCCAGCAGCCAAGAACGGGGCTACGAGCAGTACTTC. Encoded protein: CASSQERGYEQYF.

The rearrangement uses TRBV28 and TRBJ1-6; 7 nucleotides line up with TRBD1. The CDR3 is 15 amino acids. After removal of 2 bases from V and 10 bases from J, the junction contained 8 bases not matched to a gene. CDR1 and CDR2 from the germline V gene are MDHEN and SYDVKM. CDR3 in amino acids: CASSLRQGNSSPLHF. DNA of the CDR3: TGTGCCAGCAGTTTACGACAGGGAAACTCCTCACCCCTCCACTTT.

The DNA of the CDR3 is TGTGCCAGCAGCGTCCGGACAGGGGGCTACGAGCAGTACTTC. It codes for CASSVRTGGYEQYF. The gene calls are TRBV5-6 and TRBJ2-7, with 10 bases identical to TRBD1. The CDR3 extends over 14 amino acids. With V trimmed by 4 bases and J by 3 bases, 4 bases remained unmatched. CDR1 is SGHDT, CDR2 YYEEEE, per germline.

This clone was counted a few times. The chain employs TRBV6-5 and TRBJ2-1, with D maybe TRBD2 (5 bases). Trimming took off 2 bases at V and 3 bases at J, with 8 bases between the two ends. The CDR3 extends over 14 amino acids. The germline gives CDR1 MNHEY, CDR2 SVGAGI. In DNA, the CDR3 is TGTGCCAGCAGTTACCCCGGGGACTACAATGAGCAGTTCTTC. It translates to CASSYPGDYNEQFF.

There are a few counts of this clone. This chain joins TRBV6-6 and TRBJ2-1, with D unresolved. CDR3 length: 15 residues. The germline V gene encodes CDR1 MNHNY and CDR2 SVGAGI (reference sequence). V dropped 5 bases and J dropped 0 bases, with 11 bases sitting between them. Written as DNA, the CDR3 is TGTGCCAGCAGTAACACACGGAGCTCCTACAATGAGCAGTTCTTC. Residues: CASSNTRSSYNEQFF.

CDR3 in amino acids: CAWSAGGTNEKLFF. CDR3 DNA sequence: TGTGCCTGGAGTGCGGGCGGGACTAATGAAAAACTGTTTTTT. The V call is TRBV30, the J call TRBJ1-4; no definite D call. Germline values: CDR1 GTSNPN, CDR2 SVGIG (reference sequence). CDR3 size: 14 residues. The V end was cut by 1 base, the J end by 2 bases, with 8 bases between.

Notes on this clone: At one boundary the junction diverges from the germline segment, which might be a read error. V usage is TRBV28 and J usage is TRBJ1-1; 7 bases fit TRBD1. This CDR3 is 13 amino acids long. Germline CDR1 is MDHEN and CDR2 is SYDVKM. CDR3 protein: CASRQNHRGWLLF. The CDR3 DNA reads TGTGCCAGCAGACAAAACCACAGGGGCTGGCTCCTCTTT. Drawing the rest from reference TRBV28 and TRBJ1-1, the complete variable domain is DVKVTQSSRYLVKRTGEKVFLECVQDMDHENMFWYRQDPGLGLRLIYFSYDVKMKEKGDIPEGYSVSREKKERFSLILESASTNQTSMYLCASRQNHRGWLLFGQGTRLTVV.

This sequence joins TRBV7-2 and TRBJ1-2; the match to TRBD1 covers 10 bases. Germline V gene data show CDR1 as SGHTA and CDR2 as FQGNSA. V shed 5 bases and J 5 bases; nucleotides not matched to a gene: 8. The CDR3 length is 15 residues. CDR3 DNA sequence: TGTGCCAGCAGCATTGACAGGGGGCGGGGGTATGGCTACACCTTC. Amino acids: CASSIDRGRGYGYTF. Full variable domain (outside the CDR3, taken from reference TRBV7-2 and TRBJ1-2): GAGVSQSPSNKVTEKGKDVELRCDPISGHTALYWYRQSLGQGLEFLIYFQGNSAPDKSGLPSDRFSAERTGGSVSTLTIQRTQQEDSAVYLCASSIDRGRGYGYTFGSGTRLTVV.

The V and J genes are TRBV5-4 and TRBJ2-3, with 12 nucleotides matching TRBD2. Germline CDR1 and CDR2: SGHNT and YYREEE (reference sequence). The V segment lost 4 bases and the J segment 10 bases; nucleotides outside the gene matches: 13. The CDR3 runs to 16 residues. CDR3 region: CASSPGGLAGGQAQYF. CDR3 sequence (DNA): TGTGCCAGCAGCCCCGGAGGTCTAGCGGGGGGGCAGGCGCAGTATTTT.

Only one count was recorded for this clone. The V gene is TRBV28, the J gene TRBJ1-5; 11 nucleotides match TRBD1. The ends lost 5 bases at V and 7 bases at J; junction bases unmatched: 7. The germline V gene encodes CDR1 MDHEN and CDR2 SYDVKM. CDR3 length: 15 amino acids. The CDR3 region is CASSGRTGGWQPQHF. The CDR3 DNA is TGTGCCAGCAGTGGTAGGACAGGGGGCTGGCAGCCCCAGCATTTT. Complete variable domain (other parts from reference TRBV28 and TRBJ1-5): DVKVTQSSRYLVKRTGEKVFLECVQDMDHENMFWYRQDPGLGLRLIYFSYDVKMKEKGDIPEGYSVSREKKERFSLILESASTNQTSMYLCASSGRTGGWQPQHFGDGTRLSIL.

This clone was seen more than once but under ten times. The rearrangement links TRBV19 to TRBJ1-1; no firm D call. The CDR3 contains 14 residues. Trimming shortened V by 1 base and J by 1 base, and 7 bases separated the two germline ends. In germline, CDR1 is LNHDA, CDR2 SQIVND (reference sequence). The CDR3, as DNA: TGTGCCAGTAGTATAGTAGCAGAGAACACTGAAGCTTTCTTT. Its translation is CASSIVAENTEAFF.

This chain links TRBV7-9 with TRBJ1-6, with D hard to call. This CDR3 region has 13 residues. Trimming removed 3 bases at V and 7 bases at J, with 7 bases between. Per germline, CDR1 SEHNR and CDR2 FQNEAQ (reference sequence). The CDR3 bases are TGTGCCAGCAGCTTGGCCCCGAATTCACCCCTCCACTTT. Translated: CASSLAPNSPLHF.

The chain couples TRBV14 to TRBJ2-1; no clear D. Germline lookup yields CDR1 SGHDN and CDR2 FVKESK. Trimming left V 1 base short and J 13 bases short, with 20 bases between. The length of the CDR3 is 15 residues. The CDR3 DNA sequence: TGTGCCAGCAGCCAAGTGTTGTCCGCCGCCACCTATCAGTTCTTC. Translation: CASSQVLSAATYQFF. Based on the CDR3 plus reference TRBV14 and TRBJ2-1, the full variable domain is EAGVTQFPSHSVIEKGQTVTLRCDPISGHDNLYWYRRVMGKEIKFLLHFVKESKQDESGMPNNRFLAERTGGTYSTLKVQPAELEDSGVYFCASSQVLSAATYQFFGPGTRLTVL.

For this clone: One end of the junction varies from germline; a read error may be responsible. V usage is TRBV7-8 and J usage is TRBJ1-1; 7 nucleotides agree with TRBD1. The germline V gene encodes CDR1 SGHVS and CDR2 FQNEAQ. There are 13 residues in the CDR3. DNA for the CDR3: TGTGCCAGCAGCGTAGACAGGGCGAGCCTGGTAATCTTT. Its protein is CASSVDRASLVIF.

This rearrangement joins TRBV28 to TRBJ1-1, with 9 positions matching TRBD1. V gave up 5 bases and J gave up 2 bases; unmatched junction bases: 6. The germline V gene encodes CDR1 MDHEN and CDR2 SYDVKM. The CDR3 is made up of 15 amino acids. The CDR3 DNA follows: TGTGCCAGCAGTCCGGACAGGGGACACAACACTGAAGCTTTCTTT. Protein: CASSPDRGHNTEAFF.

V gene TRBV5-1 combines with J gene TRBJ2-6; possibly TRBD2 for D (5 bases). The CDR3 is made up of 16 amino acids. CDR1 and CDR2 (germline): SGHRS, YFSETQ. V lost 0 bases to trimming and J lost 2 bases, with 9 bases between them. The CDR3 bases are TGCGCCAGCAGCTTGGCCCCGGGGACTGGGGCCAACGTCCTGACTTTC. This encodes CASSLAPGTGANVLTF.

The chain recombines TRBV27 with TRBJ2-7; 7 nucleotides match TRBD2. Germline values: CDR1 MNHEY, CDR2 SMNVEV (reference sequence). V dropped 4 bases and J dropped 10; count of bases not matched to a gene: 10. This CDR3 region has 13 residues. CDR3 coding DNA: TGTGCCAGCAGTTCTCTAGCGGAAAGGGAACAGTACTTC. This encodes CASSSLAEREQYF.

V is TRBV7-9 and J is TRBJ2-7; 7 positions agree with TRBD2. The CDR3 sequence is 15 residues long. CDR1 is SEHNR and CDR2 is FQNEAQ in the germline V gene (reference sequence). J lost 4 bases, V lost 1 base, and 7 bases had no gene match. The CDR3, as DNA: TGTGCCAGCAGCTTAGGAGGAGGCGGGGGATACGAGCAGTACTTC. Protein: CASSLGGGGGYEQYF.

The CDR3 DNA reads as TGCGCCAGCAGCCAAGCGACGGCGGTCAGCAATCAGCCCCAGCATTTT. As protein: CASSQATAVSNQPQHF. The J gene is TRBJ1-5, the V gene TRBV4-1; no clear D gene. The germline gives CDR1 MGHRA, CDR2 YSYEKL. This CDR3 comprises 16 residues. V lost 1 base and J lost 1, with 11 bases in between.

The CDR3 spells CAWSVGGKGEKLFF. The CDR3 nucleotides read TGTGCCTGGAGTGTTGGGGGCAAAGGTGAAAAACTGTTTTTT. V and J are TRBV30 and TRBJ1-4, with D maybe TRBD1 (6 bases). The CDR3 spans 14 residues. Germline V CDR1 and CDR2: GTSNPN, SVGIG (reference sequence). Between the trimmed V and J ends, which lost 0 bases and 7 bases, there was a span of 12 bases.

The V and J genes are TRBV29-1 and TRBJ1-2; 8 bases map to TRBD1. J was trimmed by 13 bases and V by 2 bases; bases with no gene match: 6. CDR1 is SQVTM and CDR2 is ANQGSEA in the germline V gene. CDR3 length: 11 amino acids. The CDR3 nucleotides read TGCAGCGTTGAAAAAGAGGACAGGGCCACCTTC. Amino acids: CSVEKEDRATF.

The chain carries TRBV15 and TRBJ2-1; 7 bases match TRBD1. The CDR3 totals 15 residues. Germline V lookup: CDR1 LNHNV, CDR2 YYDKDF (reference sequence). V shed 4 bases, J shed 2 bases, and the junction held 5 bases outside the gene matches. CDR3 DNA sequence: TGTGCCACCAGCACTACAGGGGAACCCTACAATGAGCAGTTCTTC. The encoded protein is CATSTTGEPYNEQFF.

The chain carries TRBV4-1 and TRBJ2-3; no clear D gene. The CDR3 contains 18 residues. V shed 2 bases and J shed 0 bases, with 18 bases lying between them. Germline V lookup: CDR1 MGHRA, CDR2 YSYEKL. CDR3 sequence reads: CASSQILGRSSSTDTQYF. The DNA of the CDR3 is TGCGCCAGCAGCCAAATTTTAGGTCGGAGCTCTAGCACAGATACGCAGTATTTT.

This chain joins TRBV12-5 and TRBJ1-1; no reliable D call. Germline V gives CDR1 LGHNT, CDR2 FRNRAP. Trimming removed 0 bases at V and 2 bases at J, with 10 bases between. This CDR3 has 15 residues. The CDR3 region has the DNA TGTGCTAGTGGTTTGGTACTTAGCAGTAACACTGAAGCTTTCTTT. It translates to CASGLVLSSNTEAFF.

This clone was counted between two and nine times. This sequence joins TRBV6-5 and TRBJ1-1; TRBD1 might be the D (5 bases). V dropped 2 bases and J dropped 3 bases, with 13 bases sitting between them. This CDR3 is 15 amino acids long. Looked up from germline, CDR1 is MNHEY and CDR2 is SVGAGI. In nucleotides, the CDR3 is TGTGCCAGCAGTTACGGAGACAGTACGGACACTGAAGCTTTCTTT. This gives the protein CASSYGDSTDTEAFF.